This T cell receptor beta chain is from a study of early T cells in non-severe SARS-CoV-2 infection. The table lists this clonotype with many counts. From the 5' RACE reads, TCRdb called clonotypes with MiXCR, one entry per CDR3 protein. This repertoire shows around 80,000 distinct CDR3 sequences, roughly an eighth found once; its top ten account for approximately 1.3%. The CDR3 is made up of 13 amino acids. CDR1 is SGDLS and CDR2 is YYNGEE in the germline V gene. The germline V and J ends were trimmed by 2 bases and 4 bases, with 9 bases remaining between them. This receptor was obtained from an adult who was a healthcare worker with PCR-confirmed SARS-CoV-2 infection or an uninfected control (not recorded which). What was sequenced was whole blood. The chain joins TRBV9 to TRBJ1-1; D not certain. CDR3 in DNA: TGTGCCAGCAGCGTGTCCGCGACCACTGAAGCTTTCTTT. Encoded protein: CASSVSATTEAFF.